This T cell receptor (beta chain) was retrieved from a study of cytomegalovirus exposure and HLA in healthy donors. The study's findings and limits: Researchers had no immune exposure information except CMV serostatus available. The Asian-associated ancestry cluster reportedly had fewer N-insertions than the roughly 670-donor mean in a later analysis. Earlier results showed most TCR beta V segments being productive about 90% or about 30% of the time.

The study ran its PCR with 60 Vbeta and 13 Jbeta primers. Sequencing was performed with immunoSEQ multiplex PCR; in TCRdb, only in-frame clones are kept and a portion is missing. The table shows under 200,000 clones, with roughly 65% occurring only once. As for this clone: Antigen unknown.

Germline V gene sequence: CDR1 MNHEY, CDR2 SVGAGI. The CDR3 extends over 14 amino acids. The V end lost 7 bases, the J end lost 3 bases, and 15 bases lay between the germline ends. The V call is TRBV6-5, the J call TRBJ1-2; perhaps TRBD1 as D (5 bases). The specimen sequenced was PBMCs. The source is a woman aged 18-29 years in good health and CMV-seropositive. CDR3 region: CASTLGGVDYGYTF. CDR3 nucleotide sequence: TGTGCCAGCACTCTGGGGGGGGTCGACTATGGCTACACCTTC.